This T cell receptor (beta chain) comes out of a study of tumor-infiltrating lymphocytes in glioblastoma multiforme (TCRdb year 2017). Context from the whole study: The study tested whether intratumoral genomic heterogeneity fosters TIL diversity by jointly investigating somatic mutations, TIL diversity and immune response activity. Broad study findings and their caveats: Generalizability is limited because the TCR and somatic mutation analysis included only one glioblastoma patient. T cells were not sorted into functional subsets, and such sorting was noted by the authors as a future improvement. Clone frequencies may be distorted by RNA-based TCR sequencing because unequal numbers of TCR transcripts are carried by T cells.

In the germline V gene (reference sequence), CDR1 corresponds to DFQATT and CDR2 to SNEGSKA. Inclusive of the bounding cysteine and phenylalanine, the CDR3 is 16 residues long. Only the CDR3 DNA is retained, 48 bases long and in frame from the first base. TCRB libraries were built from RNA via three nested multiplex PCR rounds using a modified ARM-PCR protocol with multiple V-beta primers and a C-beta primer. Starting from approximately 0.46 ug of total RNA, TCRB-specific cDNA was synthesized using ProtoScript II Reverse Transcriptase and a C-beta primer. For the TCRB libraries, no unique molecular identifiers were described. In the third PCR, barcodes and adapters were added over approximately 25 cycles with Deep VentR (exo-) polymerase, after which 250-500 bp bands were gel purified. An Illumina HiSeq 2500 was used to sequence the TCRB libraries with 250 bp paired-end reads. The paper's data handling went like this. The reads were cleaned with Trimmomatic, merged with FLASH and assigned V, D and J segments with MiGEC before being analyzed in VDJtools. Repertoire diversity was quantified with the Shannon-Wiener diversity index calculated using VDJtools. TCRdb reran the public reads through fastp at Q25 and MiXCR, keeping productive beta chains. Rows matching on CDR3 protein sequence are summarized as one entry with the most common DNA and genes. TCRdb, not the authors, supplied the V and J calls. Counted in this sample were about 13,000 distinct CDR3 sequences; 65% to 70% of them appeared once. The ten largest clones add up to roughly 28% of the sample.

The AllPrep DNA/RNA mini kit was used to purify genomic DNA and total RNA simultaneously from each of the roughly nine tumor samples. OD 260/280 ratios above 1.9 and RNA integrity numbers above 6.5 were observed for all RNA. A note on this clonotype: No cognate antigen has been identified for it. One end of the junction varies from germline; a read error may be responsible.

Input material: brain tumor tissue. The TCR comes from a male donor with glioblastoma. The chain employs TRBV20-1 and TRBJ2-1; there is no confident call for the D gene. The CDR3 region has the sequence CSATQFKPESYDEQVF. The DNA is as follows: TGCAGTGCCACACAGTTTAAGCCGGAGTCCTACGATGAGCAGGTCTTC.